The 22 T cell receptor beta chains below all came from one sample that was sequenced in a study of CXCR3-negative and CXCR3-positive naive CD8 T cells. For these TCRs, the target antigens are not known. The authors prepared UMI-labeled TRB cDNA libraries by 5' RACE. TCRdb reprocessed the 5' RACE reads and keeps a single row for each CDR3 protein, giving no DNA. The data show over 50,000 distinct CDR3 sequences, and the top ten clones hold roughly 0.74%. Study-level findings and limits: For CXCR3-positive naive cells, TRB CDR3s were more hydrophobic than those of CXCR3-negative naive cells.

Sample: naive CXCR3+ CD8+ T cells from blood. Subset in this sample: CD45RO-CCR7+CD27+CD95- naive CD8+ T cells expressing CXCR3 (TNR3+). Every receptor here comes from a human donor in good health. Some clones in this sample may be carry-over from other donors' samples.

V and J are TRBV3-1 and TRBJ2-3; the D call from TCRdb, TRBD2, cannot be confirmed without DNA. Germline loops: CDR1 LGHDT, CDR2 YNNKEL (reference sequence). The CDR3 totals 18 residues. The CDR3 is CASSPAPDYGPSTDTQYF.

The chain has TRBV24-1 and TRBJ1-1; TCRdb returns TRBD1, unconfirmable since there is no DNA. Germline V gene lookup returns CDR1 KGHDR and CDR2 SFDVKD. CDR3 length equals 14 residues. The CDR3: CATSDSQGNTEAFF.

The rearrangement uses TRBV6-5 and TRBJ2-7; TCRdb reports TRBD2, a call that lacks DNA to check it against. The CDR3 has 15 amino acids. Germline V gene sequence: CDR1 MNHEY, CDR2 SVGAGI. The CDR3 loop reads CASSLSPPGDYEQYF.

The chain's CDR3 is CALAGGLAGWSTDTQYF. The chain links TRBV2 to TRBJ2-3; without DNA, the TCRdb call of TRBD2 cannot be checked. This CDR3 region has 17 residues. In germline, CDR1 is SNHLY, CDR2 FYNNEI. Looking up the rest from reference TRBV2 and TRBJ2-3 gives the full variable domain: EPEVTQTPSHQVTQMGQEVILRCVPISNHLYFYWYRQILGQKVEFLVSFYNNEISEKSEIFDDQFSVERPDGSNFTLKIRSTKLEDSAMYFCALAGGLAGWSTDTQYFGPGTRLTVL.

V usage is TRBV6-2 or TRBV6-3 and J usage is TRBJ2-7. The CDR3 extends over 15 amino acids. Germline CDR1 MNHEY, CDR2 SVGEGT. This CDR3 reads CASSNYTWSSYEQYF.

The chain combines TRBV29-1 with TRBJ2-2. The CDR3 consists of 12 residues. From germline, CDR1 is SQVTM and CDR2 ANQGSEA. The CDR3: CSVLVGTGELFF.

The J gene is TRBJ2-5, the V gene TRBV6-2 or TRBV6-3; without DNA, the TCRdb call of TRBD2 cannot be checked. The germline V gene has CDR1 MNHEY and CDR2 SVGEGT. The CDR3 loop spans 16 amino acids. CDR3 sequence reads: CASSPRLAGGQETQYF.

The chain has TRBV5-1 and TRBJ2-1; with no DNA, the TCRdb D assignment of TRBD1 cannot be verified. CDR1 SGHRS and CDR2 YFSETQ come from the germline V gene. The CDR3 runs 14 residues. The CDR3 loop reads CASSLAGGPIEQFF.

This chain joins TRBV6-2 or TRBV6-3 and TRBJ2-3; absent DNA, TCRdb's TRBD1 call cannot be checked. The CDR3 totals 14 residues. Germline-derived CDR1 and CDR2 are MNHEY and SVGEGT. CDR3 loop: CASSETGVTDTQYF.

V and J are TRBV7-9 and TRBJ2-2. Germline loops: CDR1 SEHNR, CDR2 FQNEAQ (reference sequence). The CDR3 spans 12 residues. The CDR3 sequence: CARSSNTGELFF.

The CDR3 sequence: CASRAVGGAGSPLHF. The V call is TRBV7-2, the J call TRBJ1-6; TCRdb's D call of TRBD1 is untestable without DNA. The CDR3 contains 15 residues. Germline CDR1 and CDR2: SGHTA and FQGNSA. The entire variable domain, with the rest obtained from reference TRBV7-2 and TRBJ1-6, is as follows: GAGVSQSPSNKVTEKGKDVELRCDPISGHTALYWYRQSLGQGLEFLIYFQGNSAPDKSGLPSDRFSAERTGGSVSTLTIQRTQQEDSAVYLCASRAVGGAGSPLHFGNGTRLTVT.

CDR3 region: CATSKSRGDAGELFF. V is TRBV15 and J is TRBJ2-2; TCRdb proposes TRBD1, but this gene call is untestable without DNA. Germline CDR1 reads LNHNV; CDR2 reads YYDKDF (reference sequence). CDR3 length equals 15 residues. Drawing the rest from reference TRBV15 and TRBJ2-2, the complete variable domain is DAMVIQNPRYQVTQFGKPVTLSCSQTLNHNVMYWYQQKSSQAPKLLFHYYDKDFNNEADTPDNFQSRRPNTSFCFLDIRSPGLGDTAMYLCATSKSRGDAGELFFGEGSRLTVL.

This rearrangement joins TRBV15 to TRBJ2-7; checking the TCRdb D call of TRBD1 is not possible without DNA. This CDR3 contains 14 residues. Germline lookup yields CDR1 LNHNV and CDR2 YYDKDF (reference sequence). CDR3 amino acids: CATSYGRDGSEQYF.

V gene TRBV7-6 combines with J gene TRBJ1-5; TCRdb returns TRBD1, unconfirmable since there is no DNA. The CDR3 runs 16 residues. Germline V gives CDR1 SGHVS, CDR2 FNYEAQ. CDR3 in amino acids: CASSSGGGTRPQPQHF.

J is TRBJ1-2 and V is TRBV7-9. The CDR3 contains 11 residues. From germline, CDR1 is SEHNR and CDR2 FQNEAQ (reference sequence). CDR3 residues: CASSLDYGYTF.

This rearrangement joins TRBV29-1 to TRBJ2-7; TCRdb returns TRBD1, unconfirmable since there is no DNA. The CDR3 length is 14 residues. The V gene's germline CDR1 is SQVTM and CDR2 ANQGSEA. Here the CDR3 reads CSVEGRGSAYEQYF.

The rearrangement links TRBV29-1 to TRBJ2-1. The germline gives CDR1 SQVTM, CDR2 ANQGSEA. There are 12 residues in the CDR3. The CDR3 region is CSVEQSYNEQFF.

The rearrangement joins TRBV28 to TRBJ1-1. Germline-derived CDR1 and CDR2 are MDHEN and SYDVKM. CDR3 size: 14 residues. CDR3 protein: CASSSILGETEAFF.

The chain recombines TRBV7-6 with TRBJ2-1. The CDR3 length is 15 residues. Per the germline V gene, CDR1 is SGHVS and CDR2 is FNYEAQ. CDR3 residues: CASSLSDYSYNEQFF.

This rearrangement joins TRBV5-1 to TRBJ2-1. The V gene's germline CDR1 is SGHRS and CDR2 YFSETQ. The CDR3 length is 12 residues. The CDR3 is CASSLALDEQFF.

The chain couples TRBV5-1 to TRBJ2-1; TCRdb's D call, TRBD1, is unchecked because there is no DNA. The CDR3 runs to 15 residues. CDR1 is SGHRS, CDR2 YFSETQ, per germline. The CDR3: CASSLTMTGYNEQFF. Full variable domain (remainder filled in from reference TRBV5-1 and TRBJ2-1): KAGVTQTPRYLIKTRGQQVTLSCSPISGHRSVSWYQQTPGQGLQFLFEYFSETQRNKGNFPGRFSGRQFSNSRSEMNVSTLELGDSALYLCASSLTMTGYNEQFFGPGTRLTVL.

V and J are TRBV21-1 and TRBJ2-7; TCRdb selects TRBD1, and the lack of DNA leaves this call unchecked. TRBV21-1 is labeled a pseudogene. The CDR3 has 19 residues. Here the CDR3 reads CASSGISRVCQGAFYEQYF.